A single sample is the source of the 32 T cell receptor beta chains below, sequenced in a study of blood T cells in healthy people across ages. For the second PCR, which ran for roughly 6 to 12 cycles, a sample-barcoded 5' primer and a J-beta primer mix were used. In TCRdb, the 5' RACE reads were re-called with MiXCR into one record per CDR3 protein. The sample holds 1.5 million to 2 million distinct CDR3 sequences, about 28% seen once. Sequenced: blood. The receptors stem from a woman aged 30 to 39 in good health.

This clonotype has only a few counts. The gene calls are TRBV6-1 and TRBJ2-7; D is unclear. The CDR3 is 15 residues long. With 5 bases removed from V and 4 bases from J, the gap between germline ends came to 18 bases. Germline CDR1 is MNHNS and CDR2 is SASEGT. CDR3 region: CASSLGRQSRYEQYF. DNA of the CDR3: TGTGCCAGCAGTTTGGGAAGGCAGTCCCGGTACGAGCAGTACTTC.

V and J are TRBV2 and TRBJ2-5; tentative D call: TRBD1 (6 bases). The germline gives CDR1 SNHLY, CDR2 FYNNEI. The CDR3 loop spans 15 amino acids. The ends were cut back, 2 bases at V and 4 bases at J, with 14 bases in the middle. The CDR3, as DNA: TGTGCCAGCAGTGAACGGCTACAGGGTGGAGAGACCCAGTACTTC. This gives the protein CASSERLQGGETQYF.

This clonotype appeared a few times. This CDR3 reads CASSPGRGISYEQYF. The CDR3 coding sequence is TGTGCCAGCAGCCCCGGCAGGGGGATCTCCTACGAGCAGTACTTC. The chain is built from TRBV9 and TRBJ2-7, with TRBD1 identical over 7 bases. The CDR3 has 15 residues. Unmatched junction bases numbered 7, after V lost 4 bases and J lost 0 bases. Germline CDR1 SGDLS, CDR2 YYNGEE. Together with reference TRBV9 and TRBJ2-7, the CDR3 gives the full variable domain: DSGVTQTPKHLITATGQRVTLRCSPRSGDLSVYWYQQSLDQGLQFLIQYYNGEERAKGNILERFSAQQFPDLHSELNLSSLELGDSALYFCASSPGRGISYEQYFGPGTRLTVT.

This clonotype appeared a few times. The gene calls are TRBV6-1 and TRBJ2-7; 7 bases match TRBD1. V lost 4 bases and J lost 2; bases outside the gene matches: 5. The CDR3 runs 14 residues. The germline gives CDR1 MNHNS, CDR2 SASEGT. CDR3 DNA: TGTGCCAGCAGTGCTCAACAGGGGCCCTACGAGCAGTACTTC. Protein sequence: CASSAQQGPYEQYF.

The chain uses TRBV27 and TRBJ1-2; the D gene is possibly TRBD1 (5 bases). The CDR3 sequence is 12 residues long. Germline V gives CDR1 MNHEY, CDR2 SMNVEV (reference sequence). Trimming shortened V by 11 bases and J by 2 bases, and 12 bases separated the two germline ends. The CDR3, as DNA: TGTGCCGCCCGAGGGGAGAACTATGGCTACACCTTC. This sequence encodes CAARGENYGYTF.

This clonotype was seen only a few times. The gene calls are TRBV5-4 and TRBJ2-5; no definite D call. The CDR3 contains 14 residues. CDR1 is SGHNT, CDR2 YYREEE, per germline (reference sequence). The V and J ends lost 2 bases and 1 base respectively, with 9 bases between them. The DNA for the CDR3 is TGTGCCAGCAGCTTCTGGCAGCTCCAAGAGACCCAGTACTTC. It codes for CASSFWQLQETQYF.

This clonotype was seen a few times. The chain links TRBV16 to TRBJ1-2; D is ambiguous. CDR1 KGHSY and CDR2 FQNENV come from the germline V gene. Trimming cost V 4 bases and J 8 bases, with 17 bases left between them. The CDR3 totals 14 residues. The DNA of the CDR3 is TGTGCCAGCAGCCTACTAGGCAGGAAGAGAGGCTACACCTTC. Translating it yields CASSLLGRKRGYTF.

This clonotype has only a few counts. The CDR3 nucleotides read TGCGCCAGCAGCTTGGTCGAGTTAAGGGGTACGGAGACCCAGTACTTC. It specifies CASSLVELRGTETQYF. This chain joins TRBV5-1 and TRBJ2-5; TRBD1 might be the D (5 bases). Germline V CDR1 and CDR2: SGHRS, YFSETQ. The CDR3 extends over 16 amino acids. V lost 0 bases and J 5 bases, leaving 17 bases between the germline ends.

The CDR3 here is CASSIGTDNSPLHF. In nucleotides, the CDR3 is TGTGCCAGTAGTATTGGGACAGATAATTCACCCCTCCACTTT. The chain joins TRBV19 to TRBJ1-6, with 7 nucleotides matching TRBD1. This CDR3 has 14 residues. Germline loops: CDR1 LNHDA, CDR2 SQIVND (reference sequence). Trimming cost V 3 bases and J 5 bases; bases outside gene matches: 1.

This clonotype came up many times. This rearrangement joins TRBV4-1 to TRBJ2-7, with 9 positions matching TRBD2. Germline-derived CDR1 and CDR2 are MGHRA and YSYEKL. V was pared by 5 bases and J by 3 bases, with 8 bases of the junction left unmatched. The CDR3 has 15 amino acids. CDR3 sequence reads: CASSTQVAGVYEQYF. CDR3 nucleotides: TGCGCCAGCAGCACCCAAGTAGCGGGGGTCTACGAGCAGTACTTC.

In this sample, this clonotype turned up many times. The V call is TRBV29-1, the J call TRBJ2-5; 14 bases are shared with TRBD2. This CDR3 region has 17 residues. V was clipped by 6 bases and J by 5 bases; unmatched bases: 14. Germline lookup yields CDR1 SQVTM and CDR2 ANQGSEA. In DNA form, the CDR3 reads TGCAGCGTAGTAGGACTAGCGGGGGGAACCGGTGGTGAGACCCAGTACTTC. Its translation is CSVVGLAGGTGGETQYF.

The chain carries TRBV5-1 and TRBJ2-1; 13 bases align to TRBD2. Germline CDR1 SGHRS, CDR2 YFSETQ. This CDR3 is built from 19 residues. The trim removed 2 bases at V and 6 bases at J, leaving 14 bases unmatched. The CDR3: CASSLGQGGLAGVGNEQFF. The CDR3 DNA reads as TGCGCCAGCAGCTTAGGGCAGGGAGGACTAGCGGGAGTTGGCAATGAGCAGTTCTTC. Together with reference TRBV5-1 and TRBJ2-1, the CDR3 gives the full variable domain: KAGVTQTPRYLIKTRGQQVTLSCSPISGHRSVSWYQQTPGQGLQFLFEYFSETQRNKGNFPGRFSGRQFSNSRSEMNVSTLELGDSALYLCASSLGQGGLAGVGNEQFFGPGTRLTVL.

This clonotype showed up just a few times. The chain employs TRBV7-9 and TRBJ2-2; 7 bases are a match to TRBD2. There are 16 residues in the CDR3. Germline V CDR1 and CDR2: SEHNR, FQNEAQ (reference sequence). V lost 1 base, J lost 6 bases, and 8 bases stayed unmatched. The chain's CDR3 is CASSLGRLAGPGELFF. CDR3 bases: TGTGCCAGCAGCTTAGGGAGACTAGCAGGCCCCGGGGAGCTGTTTTTT.

The chain carries TRBV14 and TRBJ2-5; D gene unclear. The CDR3 length is 11 residues. The germline V and J ends were trimmed by 10 bases and 11 bases, with 17 bases remaining between them. CDR1 is SGHDN, CDR2 FVKESK, per germline. CDR3 coding DNA: TGTGCCAACAGTTCCAGTGGTGAGCAGTACTTC. Its translation: CANSSSGEQYF.

The chain has TRBV7-8 and TRBJ1-4; 7 nucleotides align to TRBD1. Trimming took 4 bases from V and 8 from J; bases not matched to a gene: 7. Germline V gene data show CDR1 as SGHVS and CDR2 as FQNEAQ. The CDR3 has 14 amino acids. The CDR3 protein is CASSYRTGTEKLFF. The CDR3 coding sequence is TGTGCCAGCAGCTACAGGACAGGAACCGAAAAACTGTTTTTT.

The table lists this clonotype with a few counts. The V call is TRBV21-1, the J call TRBJ2-1; no check of the table's D call, TRBD1, against the DNA was made. TRBV21-1 is shown as a pseudogene. The CDR3 contains 16 residues. The CDR3 loop reads CASSKLQPRGQDEQFF. The DNA of the CDR3 is TGTGCCAGCAGCAAGCTCCAGCCGCGGGGGCAGGATGAGCAGTTCTTC.

V usage is TRBV7-9 and J usage is TRBJ2-5; 8 bases match TRBD1. The junction had 9 bases not matched to a gene; V was cut back by 2 bases and J by 4 bases. CDR1 and CDR2 from the germline V gene are SEHNR and FQNEAQ (reference sequence). The CDR3 consists of 16 residues. The CDR3 coding sequence is TGTGCCAGCAGCTTACCAGGCACAGGGGGGACAGAGACCCAGTACTTC. As protein: CASSLPGTGGTETQYF.

This clonotype has a handful of counts. This chain links TRBV18 with TRBJ1-2, with D possibly matching TRBD1 (5 bases). From germline, CDR1 is KGHSH and CDR2 LQKENI. The V end was cut by 0 bases, the J end by 4 bases, with 15 bases between. The CDR3 covers 16 residues. The CDR3 DNA is TGTGCCAGCTCACCACCGCCTCGCGCAGGGCGCTATGGCTACACCTTC. Residues: CASSPPPRAGRYGYTF.

The chain joins TRBV19 to TRBJ1-1; D uncertain. Germline loops: CDR1 LNHDA, CDR2 SQIVND (reference sequence). This CDR3 comprises 14 residues. The V and J ends lost 7 bases and 1 base respectively, with 13 bases between them. This CDR3 is CASTSERRNTEAFF. The CDR3 DNA is TGTGCCAGTACGTCTGAACGGCGGAACACTGAAGCTTTCTTT.

The sample holds a few counts of this clonotype. This rearrangement joins TRBV4-3 to TRBJ1-2; a possible D gene is TRBD1 (5 bases). This CDR3 region has 13 residues. CDR1 is LGHNA and CDR2 is YSLEER in the germline V gene. Between the trimmed V and J ends, which lost 0 bases and 8 bases, there was a span of 10 bases. CDR3 bases: TGCGCCAGCAGCCAAGAGGGAGGGGAAGGCTACACCTTC. It yields the protein CASSQEGGEGYTF.

This chain uses TRBV6-6 with TRBJ2-7, with D tentatively TRBD1 or TRBD2 (5 bases each). CDR3 length: 14 residues. Germline lookup yields CDR1 MNHNY and CDR2 SVGAGI (reference sequence). Trimming removed 6 bases at V and 4 bases at J, with 16 bases between. The CDR3 coding sequence is TGTGCCAGCAGCACCGAAGGGACCAAATACGAGCAGTACTTC. Translated: CASSTEGTKYEQYF.

This clonotype has ten or more counts. The chain recombines TRBV6-6 with TRBJ2-3; the D gene could be TRBD1 or TRBD2 (6 bases each). The CDR3 is 14 residues long. Per germline, CDR1 MNHNY and CDR2 SVGAGI (reference sequence). V lost 11 bases, J lost 5 bases, and 20 bases lay in between. CDR3 sequence (DNA): TGTGCCGCAAGAGATTTTGGAGGGGGAGATACGCAGTATTTT. Protein sequence: CAARDFGGGDTQYF.

V is TRBV5-1 and J is TRBJ1-4, with D possibly being TRBD1 (5 bases). V was clipped by 1 base and J by 4 bases, with 11 bases between them. Germline V CDR1 and CDR2: SGHRS, YFSETQ. CDR3 length equals 15 residues. CDR3 DNA sequence: TGCGCCAGCAGCTTGTTTGAGGGGTTTAATGAAAAACTGTTTTTT. It yields the protein CASSLFEGFNEKLFF.

Turning to this clonotype: One base away lies a much larger clone, so this may be a sequencing read error. This chain uses TRBV12-3 or TRBV12-4 with TRBJ2-7; TRBD2 agrees at 10 bases. This CDR3 is 14 amino acids long. CDR3 bases: TGTGCCTGCAGGGCAGCGGGGGGGACTTACGAGCAGTACTTC. Encoded protein: CACRAAGGTYEQYF.

This clonotype has just a few counts. The chain joins TRBV15 to TRBJ1-5; D is undetermined. Trimming took 0 bases from V and 3 from J, leaving 15 bases between them. This CDR3 region has 17 residues. Germline values: CDR1 LNHNV, CDR2 YYDKDF (reference sequence). The chain's CDR3 is CATSRDRIGQINQPQHF. DNA of the CDR3: TGTGCCACCAGCAGAGATCGGATAGGGCAGATCAATCAGCCCCAGCATTTT.

This rearrangement joins TRBV12-1 to TRBJ1-5. TRBV12-1 is given as a pseudogene. The CDR3 spans 14 residues. The DNA for the CDR3 is TGTGCCAGCAGCTTGCCTCCTTGCAATCAGCCCCAGCATTTT. This translates into CASSLPPCNQPQHF.

The chain joins TRBV7-9 to TRBJ2-5; 11 nucleotides align to TRBD2. The V gene's germline CDR1 is SEHNR and CDR2 FQNEAQ (reference sequence). The V segment lost 1 base and the J segment 5 bases; nucleotides outside the gene matches: 3. There are 15 residues in the CDR3. Here the CDR3 DNA reads TGTGCCAGCAGCTTAGGGATAGCGGGAGGGGAGACCCAGTACTTC. It is translated as CASSLGIAGGETQYF.

The V gene is TRBV5-1, the J gene TRBJ2-7; 7 positions agree with TRBD2. The CDR3 runs 14 residues. V was clipped by 0 bases and J by 10 bases; unmatched bases: 10. CDR1 is SGHRS, CDR2 YFSETQ, per germline. In nucleotides, the CDR3 is TGCGCCAGCAGCTTGGAGGTGGGGGGGAAGTCACAGTACTTC. Translation: CASSLEVGGKSQYF.

The sample holds a few counts of this clonotype. This chain joins TRBV10-3 and TRBJ1-6, with a tentative D call TRBD1 (6 bases). V was clipped by 11 bases and J by 8 bases, with 13 bases between them. The length of the CDR3 is 12 residues. Germline V gene sequence: CDR1 ENHRY, CDR2 SYGVKD. In nucleotides, the CDR3 is TGTGCCGTCGCCGCAGGGGATTCACCCCTCCACTTT. Translated: CAVAAGDSPLHF.

The chain uses TRBV20-1 and TRBJ1-1; a possible D gene is TRBD1 (5 bases). CDR1 and CDR2 from the germline V gene are DFQATT and SNEGSKA (reference sequence). There are 14 residues in the CDR3. Trimming pared 6 bases from V and 1 base from J, leaving 15 bases between. CDR3 in amino acids: CSAGPGRGNTEAFF. CDR3 sequence (DNA): TGCAGTGCCGGACCGGGACGGGGGAACACTGAAGCTTTCTTT.

The chain carries TRBV3-1 and TRBJ1-5; D gene unclear. V was clipped by 5 bases and J by 4 bases, with 9 bases between them. The CDR3 length is 13 residues. Germline V gives CDR1 LGHDT, CDR2 YNNKEL (reference sequence). This CDR3 is CASSFGVNQPQHF. CDR3 DNA: TGTGCCAGCAGCTTTGGGGTTAATCAGCCCCAGCATTTT.

The chain couples TRBV11-2 to TRBJ2-5; 9 nucleotides align to TRBD2. The CDR3 totals 16 residues. The V gene's germline CDR1 is SGHAT and CDR2 FQNNGV. The junction had 11 bases not matched to a gene; V was cut back by 5 bases and J by 4 bases. This CDR3 reads CASSLAGTSFGETQYF. The CDR3 DNA reads TGTGCCAGCAGCCTCGCCGGGACTAGCTTTGGAGAGACCCAGTACTTC.